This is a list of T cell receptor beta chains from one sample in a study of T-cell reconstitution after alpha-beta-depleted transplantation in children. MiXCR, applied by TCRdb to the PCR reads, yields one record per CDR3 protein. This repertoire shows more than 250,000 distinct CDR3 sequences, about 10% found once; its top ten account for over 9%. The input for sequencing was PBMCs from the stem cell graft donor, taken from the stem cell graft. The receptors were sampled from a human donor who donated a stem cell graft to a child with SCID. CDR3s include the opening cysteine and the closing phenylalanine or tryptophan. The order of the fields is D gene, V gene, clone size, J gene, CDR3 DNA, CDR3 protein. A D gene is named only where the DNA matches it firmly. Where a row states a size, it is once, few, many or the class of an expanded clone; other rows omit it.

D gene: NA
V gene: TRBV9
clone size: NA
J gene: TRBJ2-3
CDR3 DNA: TGTGCCAGCAGCGTATTCTTTGGGAGCGGCGCAGATACGCAGTATTTT
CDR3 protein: CASSVFFGSGADTQYF

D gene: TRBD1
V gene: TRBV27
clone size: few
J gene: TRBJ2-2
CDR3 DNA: TGTGCCAGCAAACCGGGACAGGGGCTCGGGGAGCTGTTTTTT
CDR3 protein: CASKPGQGLGELFF

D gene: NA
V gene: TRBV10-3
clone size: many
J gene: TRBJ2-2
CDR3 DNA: TGTGCCATCAGTGAGGCAGGGCCCCTCACCGGGGAGCTGTTTTTT
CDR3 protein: CAISEAGPLTGELFF

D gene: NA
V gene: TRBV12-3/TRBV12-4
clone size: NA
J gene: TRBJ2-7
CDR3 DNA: TGTGCCAGCAGTAGGGGCTTGTTGGACTACGAGCAGTACTTC
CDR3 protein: CASSRGLLDYEQYF

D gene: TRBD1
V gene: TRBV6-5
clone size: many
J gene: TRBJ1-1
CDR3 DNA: TGTGCCAGCAGTTACCCCGGACAGGGGGGGAACACTGAAGCTTTCTTT
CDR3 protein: CASSYPGQGGNTEAFF

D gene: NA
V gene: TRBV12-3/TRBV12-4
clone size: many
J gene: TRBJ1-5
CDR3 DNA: TGTGCCAGCAGTTTAGGGGAGCCCCAGCATTTT
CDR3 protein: CASSLGEPQHF

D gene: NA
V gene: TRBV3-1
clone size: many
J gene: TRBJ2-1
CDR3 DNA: TGTGCCAGCAGCCAAGTCGGGATACATGAGCAGTTCTTC
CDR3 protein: CASSQVGIHEQFF

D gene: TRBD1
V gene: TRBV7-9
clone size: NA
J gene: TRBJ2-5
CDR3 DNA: TGTGCCAGCAGCCCAAGACGGACAGGGTTGGAGACCCAGTACTTC
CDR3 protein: CASSPRRTGLETQYF

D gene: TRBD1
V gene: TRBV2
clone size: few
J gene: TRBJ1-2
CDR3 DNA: TGTGCCAGCAGTCTATTGGGACAGGGGCGTAGCTACACCTTC
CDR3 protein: CASSLLGQGRSYTF

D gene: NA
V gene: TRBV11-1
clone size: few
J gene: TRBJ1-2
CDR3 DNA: TGTGCCAGCAGCCAACATCAGGGTAATGGCTACACCTTC
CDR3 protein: CASSQHQGNGYTF

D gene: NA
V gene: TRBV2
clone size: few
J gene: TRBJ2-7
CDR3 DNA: TGTGCCAGCAGCTGGGAAGTAGAGACGGAGTACTCCTACGAGCAGTACTTC
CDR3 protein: CASSWEVETEYSYEQYF

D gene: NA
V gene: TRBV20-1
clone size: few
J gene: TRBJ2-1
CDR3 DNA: TGCAGTGCTAGAGACCCGAGGCTCAATGAGCAGTTCTTC
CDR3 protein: CSARDPRLNEQFF

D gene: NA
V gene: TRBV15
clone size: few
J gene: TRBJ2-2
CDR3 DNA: TGTGCCACCAGCAGAGGAAGGACCGGGGAGCTGTTTTTT
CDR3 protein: CATSRGRTGELFF

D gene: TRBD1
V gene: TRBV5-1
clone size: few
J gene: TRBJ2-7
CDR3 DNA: TGCGCCAGCAAACGAACGGGACAGGGCTACGAGCAGTACTTC
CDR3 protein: CASKRTGQGYEQYF

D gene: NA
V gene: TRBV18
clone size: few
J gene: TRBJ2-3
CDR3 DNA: TGTGCCAGCTCACCCCCGGGGGTTCAAAATACGCAGTATTTT
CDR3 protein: CASSPPGVQNTQYF

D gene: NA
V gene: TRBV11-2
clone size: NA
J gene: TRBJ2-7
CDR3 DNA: TGTGCCAGCAGCTCCTCGGGGGCGGTCTACGAGCAGTACTTC
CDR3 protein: CASSSSGAVYEQYF

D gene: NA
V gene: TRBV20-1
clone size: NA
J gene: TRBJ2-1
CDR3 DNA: TGCAGTGCTAGAGACTTCAGAGAGACCAGTGTGTCTTACAATGAGCAGTTCTTC
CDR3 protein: CSARDFRETSVSYNEQFF

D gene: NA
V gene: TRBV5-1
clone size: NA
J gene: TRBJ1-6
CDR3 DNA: TGCGCCAGCAGCTACACAGGAGACCTCGTCAATTCACCCCTCCACTTT
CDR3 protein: CASSYTGDLVNSPLHF

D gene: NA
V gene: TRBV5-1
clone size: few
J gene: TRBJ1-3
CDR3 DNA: TGCGCCAGCAGCTTCGACGACAGTGCTCTTGGAAACACCATATATTTT
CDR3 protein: CASSFDDSALGNTIYF

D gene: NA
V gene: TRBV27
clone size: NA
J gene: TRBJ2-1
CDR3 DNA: TGTGCCAGCAGTGAGGTGGTCTTATCCTACAATGAGCAGTTCTTC
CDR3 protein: CASSEVVLSYNEQFF

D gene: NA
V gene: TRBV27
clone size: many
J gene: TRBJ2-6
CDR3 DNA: TGTGCCAGCAGTTTAAGGTATCAGATCTCTGGGGCCAACGTCCTGACTTTC
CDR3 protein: CASSLRYQISGANVLTF

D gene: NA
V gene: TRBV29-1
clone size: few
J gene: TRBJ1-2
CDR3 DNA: TGCAGCGTTGAAGTCGGACCTAACTATGGCTACACCTTC
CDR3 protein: CSVEVGPNYGYTF

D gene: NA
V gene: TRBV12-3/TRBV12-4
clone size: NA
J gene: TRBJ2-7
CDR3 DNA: TGTGCCAGCGCATCCACCGGGACAAGCTCCTACGAGCAGTACTTC
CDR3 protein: CASASTGTSSYEQYF

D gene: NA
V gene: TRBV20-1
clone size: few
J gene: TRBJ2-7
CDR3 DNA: TGCAGTGCTAGCGGGGGGCACTCCTACGAGCAGTACTTC
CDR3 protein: CSASGGHSYEQYF

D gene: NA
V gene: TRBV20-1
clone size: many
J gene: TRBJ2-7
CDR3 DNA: TGCAGTGCTAGGTCCGGCAGCTCCTACGAGCAGTACTTC
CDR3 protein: CSARSGSSYEQYF

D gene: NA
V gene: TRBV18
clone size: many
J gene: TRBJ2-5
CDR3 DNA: TGTGCCAGCTCACCACTCCAAGAGACCCAGTACTTC
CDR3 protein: CASSPLQETQYF

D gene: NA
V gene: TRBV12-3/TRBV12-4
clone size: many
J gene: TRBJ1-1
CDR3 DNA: TGTGCCAGCAGAGCCTCCGGAGGGTACACTGAAGCTTTCTTT
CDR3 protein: CASRASGGYTEAFF

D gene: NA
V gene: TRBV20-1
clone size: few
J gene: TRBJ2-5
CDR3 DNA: TGCAGTGCTCTAGACACGTTACGGGGGGAGACCCAGTACTTC
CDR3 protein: CSALDTLRGETQYF

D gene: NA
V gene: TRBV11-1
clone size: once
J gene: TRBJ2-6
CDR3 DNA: TGTGCCAGCAGCAGAACCACCGGGACTGATCTCTCTGGGGCCAACGTCCTGACTTTC
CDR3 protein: CASSRTTGTDLSGANVLTF

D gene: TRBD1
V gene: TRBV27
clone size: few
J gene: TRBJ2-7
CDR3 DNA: TGTGCCAGCAGCCAACGGACAGGCTACGAGCAGTACTTC
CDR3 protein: CASSQRTGYEQYF

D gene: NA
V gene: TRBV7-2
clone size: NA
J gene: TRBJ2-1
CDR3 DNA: TGTGCCAGCAGCAGTCGGCCCGGGTTAGATGAGCAGTTCTTC
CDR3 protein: CASSSRPGLDEQFF

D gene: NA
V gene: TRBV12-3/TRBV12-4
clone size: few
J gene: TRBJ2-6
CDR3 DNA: TGTGCCAGCAGTCCCACCGGGCCCTCTGGGGCCAACGTCCTGACTTTC
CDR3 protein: CASSPTGPSGANVLTF

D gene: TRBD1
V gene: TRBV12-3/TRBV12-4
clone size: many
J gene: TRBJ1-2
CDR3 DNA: TGTGCCAGCAGGGTAACAGGGGTCTATGGCTACACCTTC
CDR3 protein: CASRVTGVYGYTF

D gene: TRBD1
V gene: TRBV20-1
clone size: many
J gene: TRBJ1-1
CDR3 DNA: TGCAGTGCTAGAAGGGACAGGGGTAACACTGAAGCTTTCTTT
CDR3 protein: CSARRDRGNTEAFF

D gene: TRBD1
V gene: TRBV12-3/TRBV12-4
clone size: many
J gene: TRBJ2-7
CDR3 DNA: TGTGCCAGCAGTATGGGACAGGGGGGATCCTACGAGCAGTACTTC
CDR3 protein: CASSMGQGGSYEQYF

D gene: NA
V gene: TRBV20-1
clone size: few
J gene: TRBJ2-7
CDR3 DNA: TGCAGTGCTAGATCTCCTTACGAGCAGTACTTC
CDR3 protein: CSARSPYEQYF

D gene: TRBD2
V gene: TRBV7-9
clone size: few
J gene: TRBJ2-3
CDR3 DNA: TGTGCCAGCAGCCTAGCGGGCATAAGCACAGATACGCAGTATTTT
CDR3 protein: CASSLAGISTDTQYF

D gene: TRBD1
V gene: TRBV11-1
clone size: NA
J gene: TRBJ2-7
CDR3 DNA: TGTGCCAGCAGCTTAGACCCCGGACAGGGGGTAAGCTCCTACGAGCAGTACTTC
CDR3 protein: CASSLDPGQGVSSYEQYF

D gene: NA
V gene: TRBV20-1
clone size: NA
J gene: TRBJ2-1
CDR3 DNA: TGCAGTGCTAGATCGGTAATTTCGACCTACAATGAGCAGTTCTTC
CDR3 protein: CSARSVISTYNEQFF

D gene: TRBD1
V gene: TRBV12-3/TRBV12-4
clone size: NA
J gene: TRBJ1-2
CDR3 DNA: TGTGCCAGCAGTTCAGACAGGGTTGGCTACACCTTC
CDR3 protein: CASSSDRVGYTF

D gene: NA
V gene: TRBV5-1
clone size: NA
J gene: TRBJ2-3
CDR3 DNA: TGCGCCAGCAGCTTGGAGGGGGTGCGCACAGATACGCAGTATTTT
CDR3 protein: CASSLEGVRTDTQYF

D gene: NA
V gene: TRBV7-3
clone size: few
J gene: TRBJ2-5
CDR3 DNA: TGTGCCAGCAGTAGCCTCCCGGGGTTGAGGGAGACCCAGTACTTC
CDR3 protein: CASSSLPGLRETQYF

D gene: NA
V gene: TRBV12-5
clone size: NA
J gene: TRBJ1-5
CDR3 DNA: TGTGCTAGTGGTTTGGGTCAGCCCCAGCATTTT
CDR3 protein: CASGLGQPQHF

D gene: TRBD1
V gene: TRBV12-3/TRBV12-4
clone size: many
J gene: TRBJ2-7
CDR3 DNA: TGTGCCAGCAGACAGGGGGCCTACGAGCAGTACTTC
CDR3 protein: CASRQGAYEQYF

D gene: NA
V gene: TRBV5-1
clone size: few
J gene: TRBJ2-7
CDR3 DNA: TGCGCCAGCAGCTTGGAGGGCTGGGAAAGCTCCTACGAGCAGTACTTC
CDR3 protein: CASSLEGWESSYEQYF

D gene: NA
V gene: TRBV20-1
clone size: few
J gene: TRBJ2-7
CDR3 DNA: TGCAGTGCCGTGGGCGTACCGGGCGAGCAGTACTTC
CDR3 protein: CSAVGVPGEQYF

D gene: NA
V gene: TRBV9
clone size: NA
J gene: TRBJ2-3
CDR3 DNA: TGTGCCAGCAGCGTAGATACGGGCATCCCGACAGATACGCAGTATTTT
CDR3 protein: CASSVDTGIPTDTQYF

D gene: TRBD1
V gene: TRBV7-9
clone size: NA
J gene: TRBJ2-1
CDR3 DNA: TGTGCCAGCAGCTCCGGGACAGGGAGGAATGAGCAGTTCTTC
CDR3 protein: CASSSGTGRNEQFF

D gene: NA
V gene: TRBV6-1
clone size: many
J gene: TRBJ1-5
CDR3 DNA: TGTGCCAGCGCGGATGGGGGTTTGGAGCCCCAGCATTTT
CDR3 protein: CASADGGLEPQHF

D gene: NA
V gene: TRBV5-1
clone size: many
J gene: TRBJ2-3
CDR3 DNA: TGCGCCAGCAGCGAGGGCGCAAGGGGCACAGATACGCAGTATTTT
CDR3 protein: CASSEGARGTDTQYF

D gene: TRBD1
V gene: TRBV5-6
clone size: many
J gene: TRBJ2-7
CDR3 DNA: TGTGCCAGCAGCTACGGGACAGTACTTACGAAGCAGTACTTC
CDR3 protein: CASSYGTVLTKQYF

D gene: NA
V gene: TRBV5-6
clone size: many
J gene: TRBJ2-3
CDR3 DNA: TGTGCCAGCAACTTCGGGCAGAGCACAGATACGCAGTATTTT
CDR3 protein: CASNFGQSTDTQYF

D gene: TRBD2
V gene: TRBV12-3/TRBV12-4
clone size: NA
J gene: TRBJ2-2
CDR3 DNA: TGTGCCAGCAGGTCTCCCCCCCGTGGGACTAGCGGGGCCACCGGGGAGCTGTTTTTT
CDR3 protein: CASRSPPRGTSGATGELFF

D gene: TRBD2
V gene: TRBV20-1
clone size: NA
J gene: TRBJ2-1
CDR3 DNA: TGCAGTGCTAGCGGGGGGATATACAATGAGCAGTTCTTC
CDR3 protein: CSASGGIYNEQFF